This TCR beta chain emerged from a study of PD-1 blockade in classical Hodgkin lymphoma. Study-wide points: By C4D1, CD4+ diversity increased significantly, especially in complete responders.

A note on this clone: The antigen is not known.

Germline V gene sequence: CDR1 LNHDA, CDR2 SQIVND (reference sequence). The CDR3 is 12 residues long. Trimming shortened V by 5 bases and J by 4 bases, and 6 bases separated the two germline ends. Sample time point: cycle 4 day 1 (C4D1), after more than five weeks of nivolumab. Brentuximab vedotin exposure varied among the patients, all of whom had relapsed after autologous stem cell transplantation. Assay used: immunoSEQ multiplex PCR; TCRdb lists only in-frame clones, some missing. Of 90,000 to 140,000 clones listed, roughly 90% are singletons. The J gene is TRBJ1-5, the V gene TRBV19; no reliable D call. Sequenced material: peripheral blood mononuclear cells (PBMCs), taken before the fourth cycle of nivolumab. The clonotype was recovered from a human donor with classical Hodgkin lymphoma. In nucleotides, the CDR3 is TGTGCCAGTAGTTCCCCAAATCAGCCCCAGCATTTT. Its protein product is CASSSPNQPQHF. Full variable domain (missing parts from reference TRBV19 and TRBJ1-5): DGGITQSPKYLFRKEGQNVTLSCEQNLNHDAMYWYRQDPGQGLRLIYYSQIVNDFQKGDIAEGYSVSREKKESFPLTVTSAQKNPTAFYLCASSSPNQPQHFGDGTRLSIL.